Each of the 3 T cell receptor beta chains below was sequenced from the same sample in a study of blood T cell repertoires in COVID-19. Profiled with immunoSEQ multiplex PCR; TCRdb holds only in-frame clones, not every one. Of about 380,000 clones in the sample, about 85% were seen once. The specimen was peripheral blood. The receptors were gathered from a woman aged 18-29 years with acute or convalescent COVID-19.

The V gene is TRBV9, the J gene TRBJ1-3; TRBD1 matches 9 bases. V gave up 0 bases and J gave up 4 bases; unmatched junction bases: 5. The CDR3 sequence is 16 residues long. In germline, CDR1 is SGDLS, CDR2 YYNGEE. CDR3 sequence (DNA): TGTGCCAGCAGCGTAGCGGGACAGGGAACCGGAAACACCATATATTTT. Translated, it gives CASSVAGQGTGNTIYF.

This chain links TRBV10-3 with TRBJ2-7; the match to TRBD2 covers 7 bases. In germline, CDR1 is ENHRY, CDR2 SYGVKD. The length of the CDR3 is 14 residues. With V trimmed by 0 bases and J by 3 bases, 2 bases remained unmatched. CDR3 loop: CAISESRTSYEQYF. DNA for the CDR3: TGTGCCATCAGTGAGTCCAGGACTAGCTACGAGCAGTACTTC.

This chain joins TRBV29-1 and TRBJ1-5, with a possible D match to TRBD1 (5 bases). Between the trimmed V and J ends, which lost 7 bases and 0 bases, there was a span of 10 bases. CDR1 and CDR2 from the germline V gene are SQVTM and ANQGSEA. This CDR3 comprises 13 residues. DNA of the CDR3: TGCAGCGCAAGACAGAATAGCAATCAGCCCCAGCATTTT. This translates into CSARQNSNQPQHF.